Below, 5 T cell receptor beta chains from the same sample are listed, as sequenced in a study of T cells in Graves' hyperthyroidism and ophthalmopathy. The investigators amplified TCR beta CDR3 regions from RNA transcripts. The TCR CDR3 was amplified in a first-round RT-PCR using the HTBI primer set. TCRdb processed the multiplex PCR reads anew with MiXCR; each CDR3 protein has one entry. The sample contains roughly 200,000 distinct CDR3 sequences, around 18% of which appear only once. The sample was blood. The receptor source for this set is a man between 35 and 55 years old with Graves' hyperthyroidism.

This clonotype was counted at least ten times. V and J are TRBV2 and TRBJ2-7, with D possibly being TRBD1 or TRBD2 (5 bases each). CDR1 SNHLY and CDR2 FYNNEI come from the germline V gene. CDR3 length equals 12 residues. Trimming cost V 5 bases and J 4 bases, with 9 bases left between them. CDR3 nucleotides: TGTGCCAGCAGTCCCTGGGGGTACGAGCAGTACTTC. Encoded protein: CASSPWGYEQYF. The variable domain in full, completed from reference TRBV2 and TRBJ2-7, reads EPEVTQTPSHQVTQMGQEVILRCVPISNHLYFYWYRQILGQKVEFLVSFYNNEISEKSEIFDDQFSVERPDGSNFTLKIRSTKLEDSAMYFCASSPWGYEQYFGPGTRLTVT.

This clonotype was recorded many times. The chain couples TRBV6-1 to TRBJ1-2, with unresolved D. The germline V gene encodes CDR1 MNHNS and CDR2 SASEGT. This CDR3 has 14 amino acids. The V end was cut by 0 bases, the J end by 4 bases, with 9 bases between. The CDR3 DNA reads as TGTGCCAGCAGTGAAGCGTACAGACTCTATGGCTACACCTTC. Protein sequence: CASSEAYRLYGYTF.

The V and J genes are TRBV2 and TRBJ2-1; 8 bases align to TRBD1. Germline V gene data show CDR1 as SNHLY and CDR2 as FYNNEI. This CDR3 region has 15 residues. The ends lost 6 bases at V and 0 bases at J; junction bases unmatched: 4. CDR3 DNA sequence: TGTGCCAGCAGAAAAACAGGGGGCTCCTACAATGAGCAGTTCTTC. Protein: CASRKTGGSYNEQFF.

This clonotype occurred many times. The rearrangement joins TRBV3-1 to TRBJ2-2; D not resolved. Trimming removed 0 bases from V and 4 bases from J, with 6 bases in between. CDR3 length: 14 amino acids. Per the germline V gene, CDR1 is LGHDT and CDR2 is YNNKEL (reference sequence). The DNA of the CDR3 is TGTGCCAGCAGCCAAGAAGTTGGCACCGGGGAGCTGTTTTTT. As protein: CASSQEVGTGELFF.

Turning to this clonotype: Mismatch with germline at one junction end may stem from a read error. The gene calls are TRBV2 and TRBJ1-6; D uncertain. The CDR3 contains 14 residues. Germline loops: CDR1 SNHLY, CDR2 FYNNEI. CDR3 DNA: TGTGCCAGCATACCGAGCTCCTATAATTCACCCCCCCACTTT. Its translation: CASIPSSYNSPPHF.